A selection of T cell receptor beta chains follows, all from one sample in a study of T cell responses to AZD1222 COVID-19 vaccine. Libraries were prepared by immunoSEQ multiplex PCR; TCRdb keeps only in-frame clonotypes and omits some of them. In the table there are some 150,000 clones, approximately 93% of which are singletons. The starting material was peripheral blood, obtained on day 0 of MenACWY control vaccination. The receptors derive from an adult in good health. CDR3s include the opening cysteine and the closing phenylalanine or tryptophan. The D gene is left open where the match is weak. Clone size is stated in some rows and not others, as once, few, many or a class when expanded.

NA,TRBJ1-2,NA,TRBV5-1,CASSLGGAQDGYTF,TGCGCCAGCAGCTTGGGTGGGGCTCAAGATGGCTACACCTTC
NA,TRBJ1-1,TRBD1,TRBV2,CASSPTGENTEAFF,TGTGCCAGCAGTCCGACAGGGGAGAACACTGAAGCTTTCTTT
NA,TRBJ1-3,TRBD1,TRBV4-3,CASSRGSTGVGNTIYF,TGCGCCAGCAGCCGGGGTTCAACAGGGGTAGGAAACACCATATATTTT
NA,TRBJ1-1,NA,TRBV15,CATSRARVGGTEAFF,TGTGCCACCAGCAGAGCTAGGGTCGGAGGAACTGAAGCTTTCTTT
NA,TRBJ1-5,NA,TRBV28,CASSSGLKWGPQHF,TGTGCCAGCAGTTCGGGACTCAAATGGGGGCCTCAGCATTTT
NA,TRBJ1-1,NA,TRBV20-1,CSASGIYTEAFF,TGCAGTGCTAGTGGTATTTACACTGAAGCTTTCTTT
once,TRBJ2-7,NA,TRBV6-5,CASSYGRHSYEQYF,TGTGCCAGCAGTTACGGGAGGCACTCCTACGAGCAGTACTTC
NA,TRBJ1-1,NA,TRBV10-3,CAISGGNPTEAFF,TGTGCCATCAGTGGGGGCAACCCCACTGAAGCTTTCTTT
once,TRBJ1-6,TRBD1,TRBV6-2/TRBV6-3,CASSRRTGGNSPLHF,TGTGCCAGCAGCCGGAGGACAGGGGGCAATTCACCCCTCCACTTT
few,TRBJ2-1,NA,TRBV19,CASSIGAAGFNEQFF,TGTGCCAGTAGTATAGGGGCGGCCGGGTTCAATGAGCAGTTCTTC
few,TRBJ1-4,TRBD1,TRBV30,CAWRTGIIEKLFF,TGTGCCTGGAGGACAGGGATTATTGAAAAACTGTTTTTT
NA,TRBJ1-1,NA,TRBV7-9,CASSLEGNTEAFF,TGTGCCAGCAGCTTAGAGGGGAACACTGAAGCTTTCTTT
NA,TRBJ2-5,NA,TRBV11-1,CASSLSLAATQETQYF,TGTGCCAGCAGCTTATCGTTGGCGGCTACCCAAGAGACCCAGTACTTC
NA,TRBJ2-5,NA,TRBV18,CASSPERETQYF,TGTGCCAGCTCACCAGAGAGGGAGACCCAGTACTTC
NA,TRBJ2-7,NA,TRBV6-1,CASSPGTESYEQYF,TGTGCCAGCAGCCCCGGGACCGAGTCCTACGAGCAGTACTTC
NA,TRBJ1-2,TRBD1,TRBV4-3,CASSQEMGRGNYGYTF,TGCGCCAGCAGCCAAGAAATGGGCAGGGGGAACTATGGCTACACCTTC
NA,TRBJ1-5,TRBD1,TRBV19,CASREGAHGIRQPQHF,TGTGCCAGCCGGGAGGGGGCGCATGGGATTAGGCAGCCCCAGCATTTT
once,TRBJ1-1,NA,TRBV12-3/TRBV12-4,CASSLQGVTEAFF,TGTGCCAGCAGTTTACAGGGTGTCACTGAAGCTTTCTTT
NA,TRBJ2-1,NA,TRBV4-1,CASSQASSRAGSSYNEQFF,TGCGCCAGCAGCCAAGCATCCAGCAGGGCGGGTAGCTCCTACAATGAGCAGTTCTTC
once,TRBJ1-6,NA,TRBV13,CASSSDSNSPLHF,TGTGCCAGCAGCTCGGACAGCAATTCACCCCTCCACTTT
NA,TRBJ1-1,TRBD1,TRBV23-1,CASSQDRTGKETEAFF,TGCGCCAGCAGTCAAGACCGGACAGGGAAGGAAACTGAAGCTTTCTTT
once,TRBJ1-2,TRBD1,TRBV3-1/TRBV3-2,CASSQENRGLGYTF,TGTGCCAGCAGCCAAGAAAACAGGGGGCTTGGCTACACCTTC
few,TRBJ2-2,TRBD2,TRBV4-2,CASSHPAGTSGSGELFF,TGTGCCAGCAGTCATCCCGCCGGGACTAGTGGCTCCGGGGAGCTGTTTTTT
NA,TRBJ1-1,NA,TRBV6-4,CASMGPRDTEAFF,TGTGCCAGCATGGGGCCCCGAGACACTGAAGCTTTCTTT
NA,TRBJ2-1,NA,TRBV6-2/TRBV6-3,CASSSSQVSPTSNEQFF,TGTGCCAGCAGTTCCTCTCAGGTGTCCCCAACGAGCAATGAGCAGTTCTTC
NA,TRBJ1-2,NA,TRBV5-6,CASSLMTDGRGYTF,TGTGCCAGCAGCTTGATGACCGACGGCCGTGGCTACACCTTC
NA,TRBJ1-1,TRBD1,TRBV2,CASSERTGGTEAFF,TGTGCCAGCAGTGAAAGGACAGGGGGCACTGAAGCTTTCTTT
NA,TRBJ1-5,NA,TRBV14,CASSQDIGANNQPQHF,TGTGCCAGCAGCCAAGATATCGGGGCCAACAATCAGCCCCAGCATTTT
NA,TRBJ2-5,NA,TRBV18,CASSPTGETQYF,TGTGCCAGCTCACCAACCGGGGAGACCCAGTACTTC
NA,TRBJ1-4,NA,TRBV28,CASSSREGNEKLFF,TGTGCCAGCAGTTCCCGGGAAGGAAATGAAAAACTGTTTTTT
once,TRBJ2-1,TRBD2,TRBV3-1/TRBV3-2,CASSQETLAGLTNEQFF,TGTGCCAGCAGCCAAGAGACACTAGCGGGACTTACCAATGAGCAGTTCTTC
NA,TRBJ1-2,NA,TRBV30,CAWADCNYGYTF,TGTGCCTGGGCTGACTGTAACTATGGCTACACCTTC
NA,TRBJ1-3,NA,TRBV3-1/TRBV3-2,CASSQDYRAAKWDTIYF,TGTGCCAGCAGCCAAGATTACCGGGCGGCAAAGTGGGACACCATATATTTT
NA,TRBJ2-3,NA,TRBV5-1,CASSLAILFSTDTQYF,TGCGCCAGCAGCTTGGCCATATTATTTAGCACAGATACGCAGTATTTT
NA,TRBJ1-2,NA,TRBV6-5,CASAVQVVYGYTF,TGTGCTTCAGCGGTACAAGTAGTCTATGGCTACACCTTC
once,TRBJ1-1,TRBD1,TRBV11-2,CASSLGGTGLRTEAFF,TGTGCCAGCAGCTTAGGAGGGACAGGGCTGCGCACTGAAGCTTTCTTT
once,TRBJ2-6,NA,TRBV9,CASSGVISGANVLTF,TGTGCCAGCAGCGGGGTCATCTCTGGGGCCAACGTCCTGACTTTC
NA,TRBJ2-5,TRBD2,TRBV19,CASSLWGGGETQYF,TGTGCCAGTAGCCTCTGGGGGGGAGGGGAGACCCAGTACTTC
NA,TRBJ2-3,NA,TRBV11-2,CASSFSGLATDTQYF,TGTGCCAGCAGCTTTTCGGGGCTAGCGACAGATACGCAGTATTTT
NA,TRBJ1-5,NA,TRBV7-2,CASSLTFRAHKHF,TGTGCCAGCAGCTTAACATTCAGGGCCCACAAGCATTTT
NA,TRBJ2-5,NA,TRBV7-2,CASSSAGQLQETQYF,TGTGCCAGCAGCTCCGCGGGACAACTCCAAGAGACCCAGTACTTC
NA,TRBJ2-5,NA,TRBV28,CASSSPRGGAETQYF,TGTGCCAGCAGTTCACCCAGGGGGGGGGCCGAGACCCAGTACTTC
NA,TRBJ1-2,NA,TRBV29-1,CSVELYGYTF,TGCAGCGTTGAACTCTATGGCTACACCTTC
NA,TRBJ1-5,NA,TRBV28,CASSLLLQGYQPQHF,TGTGCCAGCAGTTTATTACTCCAGGGGTATCAGCCCCAGCATTTT
NA,TRBJ2-3,NA,TRBV23-1,CASSPPGELSDTQYF,TGCGCCAGCAGTCCCCCAGGGGAGTTATCAGATACGCAGTATTTT
once,TRBJ1-5,NA,TRBV19,CASSIYPGNQPQHF,TGTGCCAGTAGTATTTATCCTGGGAATCAGCCCCAGCATTTT
NA,TRBJ2-1,TRBD2,TRBV30,CAWRRLAGGPFEQFF,TGTGCCTGGAGGAGACTAGCGGGAGGGCCTTTTGAGCAGTTCTTC
NA,TRBJ1-3,NA,TRBV2,CASSEGLPSSGNTIYF,TGTGCCAGCAGTGAGGGACTCCCGAGCTCTGGAAACACCATATATTTT
NA,TRBJ1-1,TRBD1,TRBV5-1,CASSYDRGGTEAFF,TGCGCCAGCAGCTACGACAGGGGAGGAACTGAAGCTTTCTTT
NA,TRBJ1-2,NA,TRBV5-6,CASSPDPGASGYTF,TGTGCCAGCAGTCCAGACCCGGGGGCGAGTGGCTACACCTTC